This T cell receptor beta chain was documented in a study of CD8 T cells in Susac syndrome. Looked up from germline, CDR1 is LGHDT and CDR2 is YNNKEL (reference sequence). This CDR3 has 14 residues. Trimming took 4 bases from V and 9 from J; bases not matched to a gene: 10. An input of about 0.5 to 1 ug of RNA was subjected to reverse transcription using random hexamers. With immunoSEQ multiplex PCR, TCR beta CDR3 was amplified across 54 Vbeta and 13 Jbeta. TCRdb re-called the immunoSEQ multiplex PCR reads with MiXCR, one entry per CDR3 protein. The table has about 200,000 distinct CDR3 sequences, about 95% seen once. CD8+ and CD4+ T cells were negatively isolated; TEMRA cells were FACS-enriched.

The chain uses TRBV3-1 and TRBJ2-7; TRBD1 matches 9 bases. Sequencing was carried out using CD4+ T cells from PBMCs. The sequence was collected from a human donor with multiple sclerosis. The CDR3 here is CASSPGGQGLRQYF. The DNA for the CDR3 is TGTGCCAGCAGCCCCGGTGGACAGGGGCTAAGGCAGTACTTC.